Given below is one T cell receptor beta chain in context. The target antigen is unknown. Researchers built TCR beta libraries using quantitative 5'-RACE with molecular barcodes. Using its own MiXCR run on the 5' RACE reads, TCRdb lists one record per CDR3 protein. The sample comprises roughly 700,000 distinct CDR3 sequences, over 15% of which are singletons, and about 19% rests with the top ten. These data are taken from a study of CD8 T cells in ankylosing spondylitis. Whole-study findings and limits: Clones tied to disease were said to be significantly enriched in matched ankylosing spondylitis synovial fluid. Typical of ankylosing spondylitis blood, it appeared, was a TCR beta motif of eight highly homologous variants. Disease-associated clonotypes exhibited CD8+ identity and were relatively infrequent in peripheral blood.

What was sequenced was blood, either unsorted or a sorted T cell fraction (not recorded which). The clonotype was recovered from a male donor with ankylosing spondylitis.

DNA for the CDR3: TGTGCCAGCAGTTATGGGGGCTCGAGAAGCGGGGAGCTGTTTTTT. It is translated as CASSYGGSRSGELFF. The J gene is TRBJ2-2, the V gene TRBV6-2 or TRBV6-3; weak D call: TRBD1 (6 bases). Germline CDR1 reads MNHEY; CDR2 reads SVGEGT. V was clipped by 3 bases and J by 7 bases, with 15 bases between them. The CDR3 sequence is 15 residues long.